A single sample gave rise to the 25 T cell receptor beta chains below, sequenced in a study of molecular identifiers for immune sequencing clone quantification listed by TCRdb under 2018. The library was produced with PCR. The sequencing machine was an Illumina HiSeq 4000. TCRdb's own reprocessing of the public reads used fastp at Q25 and MiXCR and kept productive beta chains. CDR3 protein duplicates are merged, each entry listing the most common genes and DNA. The sample records 50,000 to 75,000 distinct CDR3 sequences, around 20% of which are singletons. Of the sample, more than 1.3% falls within the top ten clones. The sequenced sample consisted of naive CD8+ T cells from blood, with Jurkat cell RNA spiked in. In the paper's terms, the cell subset or site label means: FACS-sorted CD8+CD4-CCR7+CD45RA+ naive T cells. Receptor source: a human donor in good health. Some libraries in this study had Jurkat cell RNA spiked in.

This clonotype was detected ten times or more. V usage is TRBV20-1 and J usage is TRBJ1-5; D gene ambiguous. This CDR3 region has 12 residues. Trimming removed 3 bases from V and 10 bases from J, with 13 bases in between. CDR1 is DFQATT and CDR2 is SNEGSKA in the germline V gene (reference sequence). The CDR3, as DNA: TGCAGTGCTAGTAGTAGCCCTCTCCCCCAGCATTTT. Translation: CSASSSPLPQHF.

This clonotype came up many times. The chain employs TRBV7-8 and TRBJ1-5, with D perhaps TRBD1 (6 bases). CDR1 and CDR2 from the germline V gene are SGHVS and FQNEAQ. V lost 4 bases, J lost 3 bases, and 22 bases lay in between. The CDR3 sequence is 18 residues long. DNA of the CDR3: TGTGCCAGCAGCTCCACCGGGACATCTATCCCCGTCAATCAGCCCCAGCATTTT. It specifies CASSSTGTSIPVNQPQHF.

This clonotype has a handful of counts. This chain connects TRBV6-6 to TRBJ2-2, with 8 bases matching TRBD2. Germline V gives CDR1 MNHNY, CDR2 SVGAGI (reference sequence). The length of the CDR3 is 15 residues. With V trimmed by 2 bases and J by 7 bases, 6 bases remained unmatched. The CDR3 region is CASSYVAGGNGELFF. The CDR3 DNA reads TGTGCCAGCAGTTACGTGGCGGGAGGCAACGGGGAGCTGTTTTTT.

This clonotype was recorded at least ten times. J is TRBJ2-2 and V is TRBV28; D remains unclear. Germline CDR1 is MDHEN and CDR2 is SYDVKM. V gave up 3 bases and J gave up 7 bases, with 9 bases separating them. The CDR3 covers 13 residues. CDR3 nucleotides: TGTGCCAGCAGTTTCCTTTGGAGCGGGGAGCTGTTTTTT. It specifies CASSFLWSGELFF.

In its sample, this clonotype was seen many times. The V and J genes are TRBV7-9 and TRBJ2-1; 9 bases match TRBD2. The ends lost 1 base at V and 8 bases at J; junction bases unmatched: 0. There are 13 residues in the CDR3. Germline V gives CDR1 SEHNR, CDR2 FQNEAQ (reference sequence). CDR3 protein: CASSLERGDEQFF. In DNA, the CDR3 is TGTGCCAGCAGCTTAGAGCGGGGGGATGAGCAGTTCTTC.

V gene TRBV19 combines with J gene TRBJ2-1; TRBD2 aligns across 10 bases. This CDR3 region has 15 residues. Germline-derived CDR1 and CDR2 are LNHDA and SQIVND (reference sequence). Trimming took 7 bases from V and 2 from J; bases not matched to a gene: 5. In DNA form, the CDR3 reads TGTGCCAGTACCTACCTAGCGGGAGCCTACAATGAGCAGTTCTTC. Translation gives CASTYLAGAYNEQFF.

This clonotype has a handful of counts. This rearrangement joins TRBV3-1 to TRBJ2-1; D call uncertain. V was trimmed by 4 bases and J by 1 base, leaving 17 bases between them. Germline V lookup: CDR1 LGHDT, CDR2 YNNKEL (reference sequence). The CDR3 contains 17 residues. The CDR3 sequence is CASSLELQYPSYNEQFF. Here the CDR3 DNA reads TGTGCCAGCAGCCTGGAATTACAGTACCCTTCCTACAATGAGCAGTTCTTC.

Points on this clonotype: This may arise from a read error, as a much more abundant clone is one base away. This sequence joins TRBV5-6 and TRBJ2-5; 9 nucleotides line up with TRBD1. This CDR3 is built from 17 residues. The germline V gene has CDR1 SGHDT and CDR2 YYEEEE. For the CDR3, the DNA is TGTGCCAGCAGCATGGGGACAGGGAGGGTTAAGGAGGAGACCCAGTGCTTC. Amino acid sequence: CASSMGTGRVKEETQCF.

Turning to this clonotype: One base away lies a much larger clone, so this may be a sequencing read error. The chain links TRBV7-3 to TRBJ2-5, with TRBD2 identical over 8 bases. The length of the CDR3 is 14 residues. Germline CDR1 SGHTA, CDR2 FQGTGA. V lost 8 bases, J lost 3 bases, and 8 bases stayed unmatched. CDR3 bases: TGTGCCAGCGGCCCTAGCGGGCGAAAAGAGACCCAGTACTTC. It encodes CASGPSGRKETQYF.

This clonotype was observed a few times. The junction does not match germline at one end; this may be a read error. This chain connects TRBV5-4 to TRBJ2-1; 11 bases fit TRBD2. Per the germline V gene, CDR1 is SGHNT and CDR2 is YYREEE (reference sequence). The CDR3 length is 14 residues. The CDR3 protein is CASSVAGGPNEQSF. For the CDR3, the DNA is TGTGCCAGCAGTGTAGCGGGAGGGCCGAATGAGCAGTCCTTC.

This clonotype occurred many times. The chain is built from TRBV7-9 and TRBJ2-2; the match to TRBD2 covers 13 bases. Germline-derived CDR1 and CDR2 are SEHNR and FQNEAQ (reference sequence). The CDR3 is made up of 20 amino acids. The J segment lost 2 bases and the V segment lost 6 bases, leaving 15 bases of the junction unmatched. The CDR3 DNA sequence: TGTGCCAGCAGATCCAGGGGACTAGCGGGAAGTAACCCAAACACCGGGGAGCTGTTTTTT. Residues: CASRSRGLAGSNPNTGELFF.

The genes are TRBV18 and TRBJ2-1; D may be TRBD1 (5 bases). V dropped 3 bases and J dropped 2 bases, with 11 bases sitting between them. The CDR3 is 15 amino acids. CDR1 and CDR2 (germline): KGHSH, LQKENI. CDR3 protein: CASSPLTETYNEQFF. The CDR3 nucleotides read TGTGCCAGCTCACCCTTGACAGAAACCTACAATGAGCAGTTCTTC.

This clonotype occurred a few times. The chain is built from TRBV5-5 and TRBJ2-3; D ambiguous. Trimming took 0 bases from V and 2 from J, leaving 13 bases between them. This CDR3 comprises 16 residues. The germline V gene encodes CDR1 SGHKS and CDR2 YYEKEE (reference sequence). The CDR3 is CASSLVASLNTDTQYF. DNA of the CDR3: TGTGCCAGCAGCTTGGTAGCTAGTCTTAACACAGATACGCAGTATTTT.

This chain links TRBV27 with TRBJ1-4; D not resolved. The CDR3 sequence is 13 residues long. Per the germline V gene, CDR1 is MNHEY and CDR2 is SMNVEV (reference sequence). V was cut by 3 bases and J by 5 bases, with 7 bases left in between. CDR3: CASSFAANEKLFF. DNA of the CDR3: TGTGCCAGCAGTTTCGCCGCCAATGAAAAACTGTTTTTT.

The gene calls are TRBV7-8 and TRBJ2-1; 15 bases are a match to TRBD2. V lost 5 bases to trimming and J lost 2 bases; unmatched junction nucleotides: 4. The germline gives CDR1 SGHVS, CDR2 FQNEAQ. This CDR3 is 17 amino acids long. CDR3 in amino acids: CASSIGLAGGTYNEQFF. DNA for the CDR3: TGTGCCAGCAGCATTGGACTAGCGGGAGGGACCTACAATGAGCAGTTCTTC.

This clonotype was picked up many times. The rearrangement uses TRBV28 and TRBJ1-5; D unclear. Germline V CDR1 and CDR2: MDHEN, SYDVKM. Trimming shortened V by 3 bases and J by 6 bases, and 15 bases separated the two germline ends. This CDR3 region has 15 residues. The CDR3 coding sequence is TGTGCCAGCAGTTTTAGTACCCGTGTTGGTCAGCCCCAGCATTTT. This translates into CASSFSTRVGQPQHF.

This clonotype has ten or more counts. The genes are TRBV12-3 or TRBV12-4 and TRBJ2-3; 10 positions agree with TRBD2. J lost 0 bases, V lost 3 bases, and 15 bases had no gene match. The CDR3 is 20 residues long. CDR3 DNA sequence: TGTGCCAGCAGTTTGCACCCCAGTTCTAGCGGGAGTTCGAGCACAGATACGCAGTATTTT. It specifies CASSLHPSSSGSSSTDTQYF.

Ten or more counts support this clonotype. The V gene is TRBV28, the J gene TRBJ2-7; perhaps TRBD2 as D (6 bases). The V end was cut by 6 bases, the J end by 5 bases, with 17 bases between. This CDR3 spans 14 amino acids. Germline CDR1 MDHEN, CDR2 SYDVKM. This CDR3 is CASSPRGLFHEQYF. The DNA of the CDR3 is TGTGCCAGCAGCCCAAGGGGACTGTTCCACGAGCAGTACTTC. Filled out from reference TRBV28 and TRBJ2-7, the complete variable domain reads DVKVTQSSRYLVKRTGEKVFLECVQDMDHENMFWYRQDPGLGLRLIYFSYDVKMKEKGDIPEGYSVSREKKERFSLILESASTNQTSMYLCASSPRGLFHEQYFGPGTRLTVT.

This clonotype was seen ten or more times. The chain couples TRBV13 to TRBJ2-7; D perhaps matches TRBD2 (6 bases). From germline, CDR1 is PRHDT and CDR2 FYEKMQ (reference sequence). The CDR3 has 14 amino acids. V was cut by 4 bases and J by 2 bases, with 12 bases left in between. The CDR3 nucleotides read TGTGCCAGCAGCTACGGGAGCAGCCCCTACGAGCAGTACTTC. Translated, it gives CASSYGSSPYEQYF. Full variable domain (remainder filled in from reference TRBV13 and TRBJ2-7): AAGVIQSPRHLIKEKRETATLKCYPIPRHDTVYWYQQGPGQDPQFLISFYEKMQSDKGSIPDRFSAQQFSDYHSELNMSSLELGDSALYFCASSYGSSPYEQYFGPGTRLTVT.

In its sample, this clonotype was seen a few times. V gene TRBV5-1 combines with J gene TRBJ1-1; D perhaps matches TRBD1 (5 bases). The ends were cut back, 5 bases at V and 1 base at J, with 18 bases in the middle. The CDR3 length is 16 residues. CDR1 is SGHRS and CDR2 is YFSETQ in the germline V gene. The CDR3 reads CASSPLQAGGNTEAFF. In nucleotides, the CDR3 is TGCGCCAGCAGTCCGCTCCAGGCTGGGGGGAACACTGAAGCTTTCTTT. Drawing the rest from reference TRBV5-1 and TRBJ1-1, the complete variable domain is KAGVTQTPRYLIKTRGQQVTLSCSPISGHRSVSWYQQTPGQGLQFLFEYFSETQRNKGNFPGRFSGRQFSNSRSEMNVSTLELGDSALYLCASSPLQAGGNTEAFFGQGTRLTVV.

Of note for this clonotype: At one boundary the junction diverges from the germline segment, which might be a read error. The chain recombines TRBV9 with TRBJ2-7, with D maybe TRBD1 (6 bases). The CDR3 extends over 12 amino acids. Germline assignment: CDR1 SGDLS and CDR2 YYNGEE. CDR3 bases: TGTGCCGGCAGCTCTCAGGGGTACGAGCAGTACTTC. It translates to CAGSSQGYEQYF. Using reference TRBV9 and TRBJ2-7 for the parts outside the CDR3, the full variable domain is DSGVTQTPKHLITATGQRVTLRCSPRSGDLSVYWYQQSLDQGLQFLIQYYNGEERAKGNILERFSAQQFPDLHSELNLSSLELGDSALYFCAGSSQGYEQYFGPGTRLTVT.

Judged by abundance, this clonotype is medium-sized. The chain employs TRBV29-1 and TRBJ2-7, with TRBD1 identical over 9 bases. This CDR3 is built from 17 residues. Trimming removed 4 bases from V and 7 bases from J; junction bases left unmatched: 20. Germline V gene sequence: CDR1 SQVTM, CDR2 ANQGSEA. The CDR3 DNA sequence: TGCAGCGTTGCTGGGACAGGGCTAGGACCCGGCGCGATGGAGCAGTACTTC. Amino acids: CSVAGTGLGPGAMEQYF.

This clonotype appeared many times. The CDR3 bases are TGTGCCAGCGGACCCTATGGAGTCAGCTCCTTGGAAAAACTGTTTTTT. Protein sequence: CASGPYGVSSLEKLFF. This sequence joins TRBV27 and TRBJ1-4, with no clear D. This CDR3 comprises 16 residues. Germline CDR1 is MNHEY and CDR2 is SMNVEV (reference sequence). The V and J ends lost 8 bases and 8 bases respectively, with 24 bases between them.

Worth noting for this clonotype: A much larger clone lies a single base off, so this may be a read error. The chain recombines TRBV7-8 with TRBJ2-7; 9 bases line up with TRBD1. The trim removed 1 base at V and 9 bases at J, leaving 13 bases unmatched. CDR1 and CDR2 (germline): SGHVS, FQNEAQ. This CDR3 contains 16 residues. The CDR3 nucleotides read TGTGCCAGCAGCTTAGGGCGGGGACAGGGTCGAGGCGGGCAGTACTTC. It codes for CASSLGRGQGRGGQYF.

This sequence joins TRBV27 and TRBJ2-2; 9 nucleotides agree with TRBD1. Germline CDR1 and CDR2: MNHEY and SMNVEV (reference sequence). V gave up 2 bases and J gave up 3 bases; unmatched junction bases: 4. The CDR3 extends over 16 amino acids. The CDR3 sequence: CASSLEQGAYTGELFF. The DNA for the CDR3 is TGTGCCAGCAGTTTAGAACAGGGGGCCTACACCGGGGAGCTGTTTTTT.